The rows below give T cell receptor beta chains drawn from one sample of a study of monozygotic twins with cystic fibrosis. Assay used: immunoSEQ multiplex PCR; TCRdb lists only in-frame clones, some missing. The table records about 32,000 clones, more than 85% of them present only once. Sequencing was performed on blood. Receptors originate from a girl aged 2-10 years with cystic fibrosis. CDR3s leave out the opening cysteine and the closing phenylalanine or tryptophan.

TRBJ1-2 | TRBV7-8 | ASSFDPSTDPQLANYGYT
TRBJ2-7 | TRBV28 | ASNTGYEQY
TRBJ1-1 | TRBV7-2 | ASSLMGGLVREAF
TRBJ1-3 | TRBV4-1 | ASSSLGLHSGNTIY
TRBJ1-1 | TRBV5-1 | ASSLLKGARTEAF
TRBJ2-7 | TRBV29-1 | SVPGQGGEQY
TRBJ1-2 | TRBV7-9 | ASSFSGQGAYGYT
TRBJ2-5 | TRBV30 | AWSEGSQETQY
TRBJ2-1 | TRBV7-3 | ASSLYGRAESEQF
TRBJ2-1 | TRBV30 | AWSVSVATTIASEQF
TRBJ2-3 | TRBV5-4 | ASSPFGQGGTDTQY
TRBJ2-5 | TRBV5-6 | ASRTLRTRTDGGETQY
TRBJ2-7 | TRBV5-1 | ASSLGTGGLYEQY
TRBJ1-4 | TRBV4-2 | ASSQARQGNEKLF
TRBJ2-2 | TRBV2 | ASSEGLAATGELF
TRBJ1-4 | TRBV5-5 | ASSRRPTLDGYEKLF
TRBJ2-3 | TRBV2 | ASSGGPTGGITDTQY
TRBJ2-1 | TRBV7-9 | ASRRGDEQF
TRBJ2-3 | TRBV27 | ASSSRGPLPGSTDTQY
TRBJ1-1 | TRBV29-1 | SVGTALNTEAF
TRBJ1-1 | TRBV7-9 | ASSSHPRGRGNTEAF
TRBJ1-6 | TRBV6-6 | ASSYPPRGRGSPLH
TRBJ2-7 | TRBV7-9 | ASSLTSYEQY
TRBJ2-5 | TRBV5-1 | ASRQGLQETQY
TRBJ2-1 | TRBV4-1 | ASSWTRFVRKGPNNNEQF
TRBJ2-2 | TRBV6-1 | ASSWRSFTGELF
TRBJ2-7 | TRBV18 | ASSSRTSGAYEQY
TRBJ1-1 | TRBV19 | ATREGWTEAF
TRBJ1-1 | TRBV4-3 | ASSQGTPGQGGTEAF
TRBJ2-1 | TRBV5-1 | ASSLSGAIHNEQF
TRBJ1-4 | TRBV30 | AYLGAPTNEKLF
TRBJ1-1 | TRBV2 | ASSINTQGGNTEAF
TRBJ2-3 | TRBV7-8 | ASSLGTDTQY
TRBJ1-2 | TRBV5-6 | ASSGGRGQIPVSGYT
TRBJ2-3 | TRBV7-2 | ASSLEGGQPPGYTDTQY
TRBJ2-4 | TRBV11-2 | ASSPEFGALLAKNIQY
TRBJ2-4 | TRBV5-4 | ASSEDNKNIQY
TRBJ1-2 | TRBV2 | ASTPPGGSLYYGYT
TRBJ1-4 | TRBV5-4 | ASSSGGRGEKLF
TRBJ1-1 | TRBV19 | ASSIASMNTEAF
TRBJ1-2 | TRBV5-1 | ASSLGDRPSYGYT